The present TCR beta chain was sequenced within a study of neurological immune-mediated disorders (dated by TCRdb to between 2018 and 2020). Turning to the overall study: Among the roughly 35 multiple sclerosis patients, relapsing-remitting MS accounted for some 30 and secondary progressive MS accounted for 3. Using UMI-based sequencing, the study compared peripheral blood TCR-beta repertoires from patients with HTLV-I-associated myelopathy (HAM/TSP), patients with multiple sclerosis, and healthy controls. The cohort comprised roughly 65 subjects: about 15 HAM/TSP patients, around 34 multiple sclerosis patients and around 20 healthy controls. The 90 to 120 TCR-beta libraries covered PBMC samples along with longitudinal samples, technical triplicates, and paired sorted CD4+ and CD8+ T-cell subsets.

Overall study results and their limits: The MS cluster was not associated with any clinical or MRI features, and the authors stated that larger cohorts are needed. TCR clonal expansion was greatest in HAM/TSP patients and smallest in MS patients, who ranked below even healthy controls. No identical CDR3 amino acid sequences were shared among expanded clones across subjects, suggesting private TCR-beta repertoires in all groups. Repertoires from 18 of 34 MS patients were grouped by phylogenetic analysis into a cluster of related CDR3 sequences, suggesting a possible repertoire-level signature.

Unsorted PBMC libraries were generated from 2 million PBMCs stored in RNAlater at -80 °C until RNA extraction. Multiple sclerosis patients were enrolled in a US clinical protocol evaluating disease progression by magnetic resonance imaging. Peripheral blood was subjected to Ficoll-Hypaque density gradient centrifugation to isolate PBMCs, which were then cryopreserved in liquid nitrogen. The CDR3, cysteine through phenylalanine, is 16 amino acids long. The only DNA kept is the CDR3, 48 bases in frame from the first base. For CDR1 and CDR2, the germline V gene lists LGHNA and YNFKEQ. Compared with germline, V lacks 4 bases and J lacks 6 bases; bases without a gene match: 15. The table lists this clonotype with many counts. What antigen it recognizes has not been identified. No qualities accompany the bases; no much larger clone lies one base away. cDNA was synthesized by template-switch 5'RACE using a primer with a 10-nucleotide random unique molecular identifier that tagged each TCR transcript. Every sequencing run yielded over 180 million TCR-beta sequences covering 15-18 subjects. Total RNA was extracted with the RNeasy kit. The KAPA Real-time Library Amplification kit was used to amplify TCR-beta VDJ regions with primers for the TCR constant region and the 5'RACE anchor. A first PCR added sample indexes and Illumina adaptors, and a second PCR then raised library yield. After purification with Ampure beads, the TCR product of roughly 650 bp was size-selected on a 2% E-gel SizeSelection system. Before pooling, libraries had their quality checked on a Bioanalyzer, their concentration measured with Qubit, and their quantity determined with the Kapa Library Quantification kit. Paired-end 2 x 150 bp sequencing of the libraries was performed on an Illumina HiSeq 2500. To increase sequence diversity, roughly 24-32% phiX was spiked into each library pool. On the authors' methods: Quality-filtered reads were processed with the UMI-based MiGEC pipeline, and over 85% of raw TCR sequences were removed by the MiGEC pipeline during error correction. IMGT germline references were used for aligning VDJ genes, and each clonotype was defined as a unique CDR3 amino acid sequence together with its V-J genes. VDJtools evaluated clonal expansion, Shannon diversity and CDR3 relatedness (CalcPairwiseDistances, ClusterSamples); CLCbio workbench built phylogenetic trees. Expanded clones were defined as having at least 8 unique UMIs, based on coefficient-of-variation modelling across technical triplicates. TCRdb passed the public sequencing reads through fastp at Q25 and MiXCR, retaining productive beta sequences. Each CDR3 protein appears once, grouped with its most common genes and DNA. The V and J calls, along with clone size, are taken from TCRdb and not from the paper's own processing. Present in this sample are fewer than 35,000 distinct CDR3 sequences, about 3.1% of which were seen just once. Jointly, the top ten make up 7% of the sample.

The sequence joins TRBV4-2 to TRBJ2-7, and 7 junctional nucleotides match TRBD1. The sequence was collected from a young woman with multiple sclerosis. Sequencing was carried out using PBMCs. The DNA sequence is TGTGCCAGCAGCCGAGGGGTAACGACAGGGTCGTCCGAGCAGTACTTC. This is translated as CASSRGVTTGSSEQYF.